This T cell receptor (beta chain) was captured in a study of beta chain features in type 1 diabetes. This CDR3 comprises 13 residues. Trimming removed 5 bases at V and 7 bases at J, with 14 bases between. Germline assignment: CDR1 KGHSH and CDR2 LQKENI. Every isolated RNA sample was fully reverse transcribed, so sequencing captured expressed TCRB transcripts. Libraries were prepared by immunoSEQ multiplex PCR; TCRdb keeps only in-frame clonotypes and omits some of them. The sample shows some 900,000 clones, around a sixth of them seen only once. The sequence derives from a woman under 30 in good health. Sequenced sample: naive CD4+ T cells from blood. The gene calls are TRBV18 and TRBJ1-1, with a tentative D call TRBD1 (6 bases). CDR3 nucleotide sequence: TGTGCCAGCTCAACCCACAGGGAAGGTGAAGCTTTCTTT. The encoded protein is CASSTHREGEAFF.